The clone carrying this TCR beta chain was picked up a small number of times. As the template, RNA transcripts were used to amplify TCR beta CDR3 regions. After a first-round RT-PCR with HTBI primers, a second-round multiplex PCR was run. TCRdb independently ran MiXCR on the multiplex PCR reads; one entry per CDR3 protein. The data hold 500,000 to 600,000 distinct CDR3 sequences, with roughly 39% observed a single time. The V gene lost 1 base and the J gene lost 1 base, with 9 bases spanning the gap. CDR1 and CDR2 from the germline V gene are MGHDK and SYGVNS. This CDR3 contains 15 residues. This entry comes from a study of Graves' ophthalmopathy and Graves' hyperthyroidism.

Source material: peripheral blood or thyroid tissue (not recorded which). This chain connects TRBV25-1 to TRBJ2-3, with D unresolved. This clonotype was sampled from an adult man with Graves' hyperthyroidism. The CDR3 DNA is TGTGCCAGCAGTGAATTAATTCAGGGCACAGATACGCAGTATTTT. Protein product: CASSELIQGTDTQYF.